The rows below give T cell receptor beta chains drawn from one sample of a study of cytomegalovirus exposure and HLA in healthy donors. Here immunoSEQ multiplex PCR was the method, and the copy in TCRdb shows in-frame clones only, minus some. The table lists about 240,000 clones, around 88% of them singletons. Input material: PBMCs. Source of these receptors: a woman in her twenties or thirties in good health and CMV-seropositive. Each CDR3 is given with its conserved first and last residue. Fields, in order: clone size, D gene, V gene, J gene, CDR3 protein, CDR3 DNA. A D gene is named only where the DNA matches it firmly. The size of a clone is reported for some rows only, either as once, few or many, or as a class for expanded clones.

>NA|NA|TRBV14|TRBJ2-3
CASSQLQWRTPDTDTQYF
TGTGCCAGCAGCCAACTCCAATGGAGGACCCCAGACACAGATACGCAGTATTTT
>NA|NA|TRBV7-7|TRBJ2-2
CASSLPGVGGELFF
TGTGCTAGCAGCTTACCGGGAGTGGGCGGGGAGCTGTTTTTT
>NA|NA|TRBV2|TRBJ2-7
CASSRSYEQYF
TGTGCCAGCAGCCGCAGCTACGAGCAGTACTTC
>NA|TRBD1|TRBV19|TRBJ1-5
CASSFVTGDQPQHF
TGTGCCAGTAGTTTCGTCACAGGGGATCAGCCCCAGCATTTT
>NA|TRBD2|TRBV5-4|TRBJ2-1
CASSPRTSGPYNEQFF
TGTGCCAGCAGCCCTAGGACTAGCGGTCCCTACAATGAGCAGTTCTTC
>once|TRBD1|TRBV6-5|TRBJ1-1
CASSPGGQGEAFF
TGTGCCAGCAGCCCTGGGGGACAGGGTGAAGCTTTCTTT
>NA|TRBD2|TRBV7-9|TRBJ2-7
CASSAGGGINNEQYF
TGTGCCAGCAGCGCGGGCGGGGGAATCAACAACGAGCAGTACTTC
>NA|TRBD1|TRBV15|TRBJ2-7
CATSRDWSRTGVNF
TGTGCCACCAGCAGAGATTGGAGTCGCACAGGGGTTAACTTC
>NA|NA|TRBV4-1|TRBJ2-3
CASKDSLSTTDTQYF
TGCGCCAGCAAGGATAGCTTATCGACCACAGATACGCAGTATTTT
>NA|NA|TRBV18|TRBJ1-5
CASSPRFRKEDQPQHF
TGTGCCAGCTCACCACGGTTCAGGAAGGAAGATCAGCCCCAGCATTTT
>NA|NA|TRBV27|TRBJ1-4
CASSLTSGNWYEKLFF
TGTGCCAGCAGTCTTACTTCCGGGAACTGGTATGAAAAACTGTTTTTT
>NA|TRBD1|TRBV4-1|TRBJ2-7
CASSQGPGGYEQYF
TGCGCCAGCAGCCAAGGCCCAGGGGGCTACGAGCAGTACTTC
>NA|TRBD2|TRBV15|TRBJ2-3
CATSRGSGTSGADTQYF
TGTGCCACCAGCAGAGGGTCCGGGACTAGCGGGGCAGATACGCAGTATTTT
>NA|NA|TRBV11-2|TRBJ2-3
CASSPTDTQYF
TGTGCCAGCAGCCCGACAGATACGCAGTATTTT
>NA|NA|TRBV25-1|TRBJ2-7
CASSESGTGTYEQYF
TGTGCCAGCAGTGAAAGTGGGACTGGTACCTACGAGCAGTACTTC
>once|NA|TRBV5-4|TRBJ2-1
CASSLAKEQFF
TGTGCCAGCAGCTTGGCTAAAGAGCAGTTCTTC
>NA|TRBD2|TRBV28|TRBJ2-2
CASRRLAVTGELFF
TGTGCCAGCAGAAGACTAGCCGTCACCGGGGAGCTGTTTTTT
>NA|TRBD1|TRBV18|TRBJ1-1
CASSAGQGQTEAFF
TGTGCCAGCTCAGCCGGACAGGGCCAAACTGAAGCTTTCTTT
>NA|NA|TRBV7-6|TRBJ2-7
CASSSQGGQGPYEQYF
TGTGCCAGCAGCTCCCAGGGGGGCCAGGGGCCCTACGAGCAGTACTTC
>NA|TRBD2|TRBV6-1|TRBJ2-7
CASSGETSGLSSYEQYF
TGTGCCAGCAGTGGGGAGACTAGCGGCCTTAGTTCCTACGAGCAGTACTTC
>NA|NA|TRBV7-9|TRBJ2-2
CANQGGLDYTGELFF
TGTGCCAACCAAGGAGGGCTGGATTACACCGGGGAGCTGTTTTTT
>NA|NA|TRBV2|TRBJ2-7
CASSWTELSYEQYF
TGTGCCAGCAGTTGGACAGAGCTCTCCTACGAGCAGTACTTC
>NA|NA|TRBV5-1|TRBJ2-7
CASSLYPDSLTHYYEQYF
TGCGCCAGCAGCTTGTACCCGGACAGTTTGACCCATTACTACGAGCAGTACTTC
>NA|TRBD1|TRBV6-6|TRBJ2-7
CASSYGTDHFYEQYF
TGTGCCAGCAGTTATGGGACAGACCACTTTTACGAGCAGTACTTC
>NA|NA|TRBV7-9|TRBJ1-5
CASSSTVGGNQPQHF
TGTGCCAGCAGCTCGACAGTCGGGGGTAATCAGCCCCAGCATTTT
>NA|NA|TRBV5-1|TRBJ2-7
CASSWNRGYEQYF
TGCGCCAGCAGCTGGAACCGGGGCTACGAGCAGTACTTC
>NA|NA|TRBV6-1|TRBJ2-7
CASIVAGWSYEQYF
TGTGCCAGCATCGTCGCGGGATGGTCCTACGAGCAGTACTTC
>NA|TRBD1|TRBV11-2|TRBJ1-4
CASSEDRVSEKLFF
TGTGCCAGCAGCGAAGACAGGGTCAGTGAAAAACTGTTTTTT
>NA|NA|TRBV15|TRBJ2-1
CATSRGRQPEQFF
TGTGCCACCAGCAGAGGCCGACAACCGGAGCAGTTCTTC
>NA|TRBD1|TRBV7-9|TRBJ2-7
CASSLSRRRDSSYEQYF
TGTGCCAGCAGCTTGTCAAGGCGCCGGGACAGCTCCTACGAGCAGTACTTC
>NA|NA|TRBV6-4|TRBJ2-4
CASSGLGEAKNIQYF
TGTGCCAGCAGTGGCTTGGGAGAAGCCAAAAACATTCAGTACTTC
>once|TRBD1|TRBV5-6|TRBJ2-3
CASSSATGTGGLDTQYF
TGTGCCAGCAGCTCCGCAACCGGGACAGGGGGCTTAGATACGCAGTATTTT
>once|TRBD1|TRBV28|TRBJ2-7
CASSLNRQGAGEQYF
TGTGCCAGCAGTTTAAACAGGCAGGGGGCCGGGGAGCAGTACTTC
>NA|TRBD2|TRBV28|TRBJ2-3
CASSGLAGGITDTQYF
TGTGCCAGCAGTGGACTAGCGGGAGGGATCACAGATACGCAGTATTTT
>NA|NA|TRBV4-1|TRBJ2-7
CASSQAAGILYEQYF
TGCGCCAGCAGCCAAGCCGCCGGGATACTCTACGAGCAGTACTTC
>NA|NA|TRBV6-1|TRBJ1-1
CASSIQENTEAFF
TGTGCCAGCAGTATCCAGGAGAACACTGAAGCTTTCTTT
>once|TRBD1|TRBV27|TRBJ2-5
CASSSYSQGEEVETQYF
TGTGCCAGCAGTTCCTACTCCCAGGGGGAAGAGGTAGAGACCCAGTACTTC
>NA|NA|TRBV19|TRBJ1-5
CATRRTESNQPQHF
TGTGCCACCAGACGGACAGAAAGCAATCAGCCCCAGCATTTT
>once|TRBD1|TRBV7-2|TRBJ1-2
CASSPGGQGVDRYGYTF
TGTGCCAGCAGCCCAGGGGGACAGGGGGTAGATCGGTATGGCTACACCTTC
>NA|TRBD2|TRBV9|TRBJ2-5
CASSASGSGGETQYF
TGTGCCAGCAGCGCTAGCGGGAGTGGAGGAGAGACCCAGTACTTC
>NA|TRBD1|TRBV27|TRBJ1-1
CASNPTGGLLNTEAFF
TGTGCCAGCAATCCAACAGGGGGACTTTTGAACACTGAAGCTTTCTTT
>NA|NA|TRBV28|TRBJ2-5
CASSFLGPRQETQYF
TGTGCCAGCAGTTTCTTGGGGCCCCGCCAAGAGACCCAGTACTTC